This T cell receptor (beta chain) was retrieved from a study of T cell responses to AZD1222 COVID-19 vaccine. Study observations and caveats: Spike was spanned by vaccine-associated CD4 TCRs, which were dominant at 160-218 and 743-854.

A note on this clone: Antigen unknown.

Repertoires were generated with immunoSEQ multiplex PCR, while TCRdb's copy carries only in-frame clones and drops some. The data hold approximately 80,000 clones, with 75% to 90% observed a single time. This TCR came from an adult who received the AZD1222 COVID-19 vaccine. Sequencing was performed on peripheral blood, taken 28 days after the second AZD1222 dose.

CDR3 nucleotide sequence: TGCAGCGTTGTCCTCCTCCCAGGCACTGAAGCTTTCTTT. Translation gives CSVVLLPGTEAFF. The chain carries TRBV29-1 and TRBJ1-1, with D unclear. The CDR3 runs to 13 residues. Per germline, CDR1 SQVTM and CDR2 ANQGSEA. The ends were cut back, 4 bases at V and 4 bases at J, with 13 bases in the middle.